This T cell receptor (beta chain) was found in a study of blood T cell repertoires in COVID-19. Across the whole study: Acute and convalescent COVID-19 specimens originated in the United States, Italy and Spain. T cells, B-cell-depleted T cells, or PBMCs supplied cDNA or gDNA.

As originally analysed: Estimates of nucleated cell counts were drawn from the amplification of reference gene primers. Repertoires were generated with immunoSEQ multiplex PCR, while TCRdb's copy carries only in-frame clones and drops some. V, J and clone size derive from that table, while D and trimming were established from the DNA sequence. The table records around 62,000 clones, 80% to 95% of them present only once. This receptor was taken from a man in his sixties or seventies with active COVID-19. The sample consisted of peripheral blood.

The CDR3 DNA reads as TGCGCCAGCAAACTACAAACACAGGGCGTGCTGGAGACCCAGTACTTC. It yields the protein CASKLQTQGVLETQYF. The chain combines TRBV5-1 with TRBJ2-5, with D possibly being TRBD1 (6 bases). V was shortened by 6 bases and J by 5 bases, with 23 bases between the two germline ends. There are 16 residues in the CDR3. Germline CDR1 SGHRS, CDR2 YFSETQ.